One sample yielded the 29 T cell receptor beta chains listed below, sequenced in a study of shared clonotypes between healthy human individuals. Data came from immunoSEQ multiplex PCR; TCRdb stores just in-frame clones and leaves some out. In the table there are a few million clones, roughly 92% of which are singletons. Source material: naive CD4+ T cells sorted from blood. Documented subset: CD45RA+ positively selected. These receptors were taken from a man aged 18 to 29 in good health.

The chain employs TRBV2 and TRBJ2-5, with TRBD2 matching over 11 bases. This CDR3 comprises 15 residues. Trimming removed 8 bases from V and 1 base from J; junction bases left unmatched: 6. Germline assignment: CDR1 SNHLY and CDR2 FYNNEI. The CDR3 region is CASGASGGPQETQYF. The CDR3 DNA reads as TGTGCCAGCGGGGCTAGCGGGGGGCCCCAAGAGACCCAGTACTTC.

The rearrangement uses TRBV2 and TRBJ1-5, with D tentatively TRBD1 (5 bases). Germline V gene sequence: CDR1 SNHLY, CDR2 FYNNEI. V was shortened by 6 bases and J by 4 bases, with 13 bases between the two germline ends. The CDR3 is made up of 14 amino acids. The CDR3 bases are TGTGCCAGCAGCGACAGACAGCCAAATCAGCCCCAGCATTTT. Amino acid sequence: CASSDRQPNQPQHF.

The V gene is TRBV5-1, the J gene TRBJ1-3; D gene uncertain. The CDR3 covers 14 residues. Germline assignment: CDR1 SGHRS and CDR2 YFSETQ. Trimming pared 4 bases from V and 1 base from J, leaving 9 bases between. The CDR3 spells CASSHTASGNTIYF. In DNA, the CDR3 is TGCGCCAGCAGCCATACCGCATCTGGAAACACCATATATTTT.

V usage is TRBV4-1 and J usage is TRBJ1-2; D possibly corresponds to TRBD1 (5 bases). The length of the CDR3 is 15 residues. Germline V gene lookup returns CDR1 MGHRA and CDR2 YSYEKL. Trimming took 0 bases from V and 6 from J, leaving 14 bases between them. CDR3: CASSQDLQGRNGYTF. The CDR3 nucleotides read TGCGCCAGCAGCCAAGATCTGCAGGGAAGGAATGGCTACACCTTC.

On this clone itself: This same CDR3 is encoded by further DNA sequences in the sample. The chain joins TRBV5-1 to TRBJ2-2, with D uncertain. Germline CDR1 reads SGHRS; CDR2 reads YFSETQ. The CDR3 runs 15 residues. V lost 0 bases, J lost 1 base, and 7 bases lay in between. The DNA of the CDR3 is TGCGCCAGCAGCTTGGTCCCAGGGAACACCGGGGAGCTGTTTTTT. Its protein product is CASSLVPGNTGELFF.

This chain joins TRBV5-1 and TRBJ1-3; D remains ambiguous. The ends were cut back, 4 bases at V and 0 bases at J, with 2 bases in the middle. In germline, CDR1 is SGHRS, CDR2 YFSETQ. This CDR3 is built from 12 residues. The CDR3 DNA sequence: TGCGCCAGCAGCACCTCTGGAAACACCATATATTTT. This encodes CASSTSGNTIYF. The variable domain in full, with the rest retrieved from reference TRBV5-1 and TRBJ1-3, is KAGVTQTPRYLIKTRGQQVTLSCSPISGHRSVSWYQQTPGQGLQFLFEYFSETQRNKGNFPGRFSGRQFSNSRSEMNVSTLELGDSALYLCASSTSGNTIYFGEGSWLTVV.

This chain uses TRBV6-1 with TRBJ1-2; TRBD1 matches at 8 bases. Germline V gives CDR1 MNHNS, CDR2 SASEGT. V lost 6 bases and J lost 1; bases outside the gene matches: 4. This CDR3 has 14 amino acids. Here the CDR3 reads CASRGDRSNYGYTF. The DNA of the CDR3 is TGTGCCAGCAGGGGGGACAGGAGTAACTATGGCTACACCTTC.

The CDR3 DNA reads as TGTGCCAGCAGTTCGTTCCCCAGGGAACAAGCTTTCTTT. Translated: CASSSFPREQAFF. V gene TRBV6-6 combines with J gene TRBJ1-1, with D tentatively TRBD1 (5 bases). Deletions cut 4 bases from V and 9 bases from J, with 15 bases between. The CDR3 runs 13 residues. Germline lookup yields CDR1 MNHNY and CDR2 SVGAGI (reference sequence).

Comment on this clone: Other DNA sequences from this sample encode an identical CDR3 as well. The chain employs TRBV7-9 and TRBJ2-1; the match to TRBD2 covers 11 bases. The CDR3 is made up of 16 amino acids. The J segment lost 9 bases and the V segment lost 2 bases, leaving 9 bases of the junction unmatched. Germline CDR1 is SEHNR and CDR2 is FQNEAQ (reference sequence). CDR3 nucleotides: TGTGCCAGCAGCTTATCTCTAGCGGGAGGACTTAGTGAGCAGTTCTTC. The encoded protein is CASSLSLAGGLSEQFF. Full variable domain (missing parts from reference TRBV7-9 and TRBJ2-1): DTGVSQNPRHKITKRGQNVTFRCDPISEHNRLYWYRQTLGQGPEFLTYFQNEAQLEKSRLLSDRFSAERPKGSFSTLEIQRTEQGDSAMYLCASSLSLAGGLSEQFFGPGTRLTVL.

This chain connects TRBV28 to TRBJ2-3, with 12 bases identical to TRBD2. The CDR3 totals 17 residues. Trimming took 4 bases from V and 1 from J; bases not matched to a gene: 6. Germline V CDR1 and CDR2: MDHEN, SYDVKM. The CDR3 region has the DNA TGTGCCAGCAGTTCACGGACTAGCGGGACCCGCACAGATACGCAGTATTTT. Translation: CASSSRTSGTRTDTQYF. Looking up the rest from reference TRBV28 and TRBJ2-3 gives the full variable domain: DVKVTQSSRYLVKRTGEKVFLECVQDMDHENMFWYRQDPGLGLRLIYFSYDVKMKEKGDIPEGYSVSREKKERFSLILESASTNQTSMYLCASSSRTSGTRTDTQYFGPGTRLTVL.

The chain links TRBV19 to TRBJ2-4, with 9 bases aligning to TRBD1. V dropped 5 bases and J dropped 6; count of bases not matched to a gene: 11. This CDR3 comprises 16 residues. CDR1 is LNHDA and CDR2 is SQIVND in the germline V gene (reference sequence). The CDR3 nucleotides are TGTGCCAGTAGTTCCCGGGACAGGGCTCGGGGAAACATTCAGTACTTC. It translates to CASSSRDRARGNIQYF. The full variable domain, completed using reference TRBV19 and TRBJ2-4, is DGGITQSPKYLFRKEGQNVTLSCEQNLNHDAMYWYRQDPGQGLRLIYYSQIVNDFQKGDIAEGYSVSREKKESFPLTVTSAQKNPTAFYLCASSSRDRARGNIQYFGAGTRLSVL.

J is TRBJ2-1 and V is TRBV2; 7 bases line up with TRBD2. V lost 7 bases, J lost 5 bases, and 8 bases stayed unmatched. The CDR3 runs to 14 residues. Germline CDR1 SNHLY, CDR2 FYNNEI. The CDR3 DNA is TGTGCCAGCATGAGCGGGGAGTTGGACAATGAGCAGTTCTTC. Amino acid sequence: CASMSGELDNEQFF.

The chain uses TRBV11-2 and TRBJ1-2, with D hard to call. This CDR3 has 16 amino acids. Per the germline V gene, CDR1 is SGHAT and CDR2 is FQNNGV. The V end lost 7 bases, the J end lost 0 bases, and 18 bases lay between the germline ends. CDR3 nucleotides: TGTGCCAGCACCGAGGTGGGCGGAAAGACTAACTATGGCTACACCTTC. Protein product: CASTEVGGKTNYGYTF.

The rearrangement uses TRBV9 and TRBJ1-3; tentative D call: TRBD1 (6 bases). CDR1 SGDLS and CDR2 YYNGEE come from the germline V gene. The CDR3 contains 19 residues. Trimming cost V 0 bases and J 4 bases, with 23 bases left between them. Written as DNA, the CDR3 is TGTGCCAGCAGCGTAGGGCAGGGGCCCTCCGTTTCGCCCGGAAACACCATATATTTT. Translating it yields CASSVGQGPSVSPGNTIYF.

Note on this clone: Distinct nucleotide sequences in the sample also encode this CDR3. V gene TRBV6-1 combines with J gene TRBJ2-3; tentative D call: TRBD1 (6 bases). Trimming removed 3 bases from V and 1 base from J, with 14 bases in between. This CDR3 comprises 16 residues. Per the germline V gene, CDR1 is MNHNS and CDR2 is SASEGT. The CDR3 reads CASSESAGVGTDTQYF. The CDR3 nucleotides read TGTGCCAGCAGTGAGTCGGCAGGGGTTGGCACAGATACGCAGTATTTT.

The chain carries TRBV6-1 and TRBJ1-1, with D perhaps matching TRBD1 (6 bases). The CDR3 runs to 15 residues. With 8 bases removed from V and 4 bases from J, the gap between germline ends came to 20 bases. CDR1 is MNHNS and CDR2 is SASEGT in the germline V gene. For the CDR3, the DNA is TGTGCCAGCCGAAAGATGGGGGCCATGGGCACTGAAGCTTTCTTT. Translated: CASRKMGAMGTEAFF.

This clone was picked up a small number of times. J is TRBJ2-7 and V is TRBV6-5; possibly TRBD1 for D (6 bases). Germline V lookup: CDR1 MNHEY, CDR2 SVGAGI. V was shortened by 0 bases and J by 5 bases, with 8 bases between the two germline ends. The CDR3 consists of 13 residues. CDR3 sequence reads: CASSYSGDNEQYF. The CDR3 DNA reads TGTGCCAGCAGTTACTCGGGGGACAACGAGCAGTACTTC.

CDR3 bases: TGTGCCAGCAGTTCCGGAGGAAGGGGTGAAGCTTTCTTT. It codes for CASSSGGRGEAFF. The gene calls are TRBV6-5 and TRBJ1-1, with D perhaps TRBD1 (5 bases). V was shortened by 4 bases and J by 7 bases, with 13 bases between the two germline ends. Germline lookup yields CDR1 MNHEY and CDR2 SVGAGI. This CDR3 is built from 13 residues.

The genes are TRBV6-1 and TRBJ2-2; D possibly corresponds to TRBD1 (6 bases). Trimming removed 7 bases at V and 0 bases at J, with 12 bases between. Per germline, CDR1 MNHNS and CDR2 SASEGT. The length of the CDR3 is 15 residues. The DNA for the CDR3 is TGTGCCAGCATACCGGGACATTCGAACACCGGGGAGCTGTTTTTT. Translated, it gives CASIPGHSNTGELFF.

This chain joins TRBV7-9 and TRBJ2-2, with 9 bases that match TRBD1. This CDR3 comprises 17 residues. Per germline, CDR1 SEHNR and CDR2 FQNEAQ (reference sequence). With 3 bases clipped from V and 4 bases from J, the junction kept 9 bases outside the gene matches. CDR3 in DNA: TGTGCCAGCAGCTTTGGTTCCGGGACAGGGTTCACCGGGGAGCTGTTTTTT. Its translation is CASSFGSGTGFTGELFF.

The chain couples TRBV27 to TRBJ2-2; 8 nucleotides agree with TRBD1. J gave up 6 bases and V 5 bases, and 8 bases lay outside the gene matches. CDR1 and CDR2 (germline): MNHEY, SMNVEV (reference sequence). The CDR3 extends over 15 amino acids. CDR3 in amino acids: CASSSRQGWAGELFF. The CDR3, as DNA: TGTGCCAGCAGTAGTAGACAGGGGTGGGCCGGGGAGCTGTTTTTT.

This chain joins TRBV25-1 and TRBJ1-6; D unresolved. V was clipped by 3 bases and J by 0 bases, with 6 bases between them. CDR1 is MGHDK and CDR2 is SYGVNS in the germline V gene. The CDR3 loop spans 15 amino acids. CDR3 in amino acids: CASSEKSSYNSPLHF. The CDR3 nucleotides read TGTGCCAGCAGTGAGAAGAGCTCCTATAATTCACCCCTCCACTTT.

This chain joins TRBV20-1 and TRBJ2-3, with unresolved D. The V end lost 7 bases, the J end lost 2 bases, and 7 bases lay between the germline ends. This CDR3 comprises 11 residues. Per germline, CDR1 DFQATT and CDR2 SNEGSKA (reference sequence). CDR3 nucleotides: TGCAGTGTAGAGGACACAGATACGCAGTATTTT. Amino acid sequence: CSVEDTDTQYF.

The rearrangement joins TRBV7-9 to TRBJ2-3; D gene uncertain. CDR1 is SEHNR, CDR2 FQNEAQ, per germline (reference sequence). The CDR3 has 15 amino acids. Trimming removed 1 base from V and 1 base from J, with 9 bases in between. The CDR3 sequence is CASSLVGHRTDTQYF. The CDR3 nucleotides read TGTGCCAGCAGCTTAGTAGGGCACCGCACAGATACGCAGTATTTT.

V and J are TRBV10-3 and TRBJ2-2, with D possibly being TRBD1 or TRBD2 (5 bases each). Germline loops: CDR1 ENHRY, CDR2 SYGVKD. V shed 10 bases and J shed 0 bases, with 9 bases lying between them. This CDR3 comprises 13 residues. The CDR3 sequence is CATGTANTGELFF. The DNA of the CDR3 is TGTGCCACGGGGACGGCGAACACCGGGGAGCTGTTTTTT.

The chain combines TRBV28 with TRBJ1-1, with D possibly being TRBD1 (5 bases). This CDR3 is built from 13 residues. Germline V gives CDR1 MDHEN, CDR2 SYDVKM. V was cut by 3 bases and J by 4 bases, with 9 bases left in between. CDR3 coding DNA: TGTGCCAGCAGTTTTTACGGGGGCACTGAAGCTTTCTTT. Translated: CASSFYGGTEAFF.

This clone has just a few counts. The rearrangement links TRBV9 to TRBJ1-1; D unresolved. The CDR3 contains 12 residues. CDR1 is SGDLS, CDR2 YYNGEE, per germline. V dropped 4 bases and J dropped 9 bases, with 13 bases sitting between them. CDR3 nucleotides: TGTGCCAGCAGCACCGCGGGAGGGAAAGCTTTCTTT. As protein: CASSTAGGKAFF.

V is TRBV7-9 and J is TRBJ1-1, with D perhaps matching TRBD1 (5 bases). Trimming took 3 bases from V and 0 from J, leaving 11 bases between them. Germline V gene data show CDR1 as SEHNR and CDR2 as FQNEAQ (reference sequence). The CDR3 has 15 residues. CDR3 in amino acids: CASSLGGFLNTEAFF. DNA of the CDR3: TGTGCCAGCAGCTTGGGGGGGTTTCTGAACACTGAAGCTTTCTTT.

The chain carries TRBV6-5 and TRBJ1-6; D is ambiguous. The V gene's germline CDR1 is MNHEY and CDR2 SVGAGI. There are 14 residues in the CDR3. V shed 6 bases and J shed 6 bases, with 12 bases lying between them. CDR3 in DNA: TGTGCCAGCAGACGGGCTTCCGCTAATTCACCCCTCCACTTT. Its translation: CASRRASANSPLHF.